What follows are 2 T cell receptor beta chains derived from one specimen sequenced in a study of T cell repertoires in cytomegalovirus infection. TCRdb analysed the reads with MiXCR anew, one entry per CDR3 protein. This sample has 250,000 to 300,000 distinct CDR3 sequences, with roughly 15% found just once. Sequenced: PBMCs. The source is a human donor in good health (CMV status not recorded). Some clones in this sample may be carry-over from other donors' samples.

This clonotype has a count of ten or more. The chain links TRBV7-9 to TRBJ2-6; D is ambiguous. This CDR3 is built from 15 residues. Germline CDR1 SEHNR, CDR2 FQNEAQ (reference sequence). With 10 bases removed from V and 0 bases from J, the gap between germline ends came to 13 bases. CDR3 DNA: TGTGCCAACGGTAACGGTGGCTCTGGGGCCAACGTCCTGACTTTC. It specifies CANGNGGSGANVLTF.

The rearrangement links TRBV10-2 to TRBJ2-7, with TRBD1 matching over 7 bases. Trimming cost V 4 bases and J 6 bases; bases outside gene matches: 9. The CDR3 consists of 14 residues. Germline lookup yields CDR1 WSHSY and CDR2 SAAADI. CDR3 protein: CASSGLEGAAEQYF. The CDR3 DNA reads TGCGCCAGCAGTGGTCTAGAGGGGGCTGCCGAGCAGTACTTC.